This record covers a single T cell receptor (beta chain). Its antigen is unknown. This record comes from a study of T-cell reconstitution after alpha-beta-depleted transplantation in children. Broader study findings: Newly produced T cells mostly provided counts and TCRbeta diversity after one year, as hyperexpanded clones declined.

As it was prepared, the TCRbeta library received unique molecular identifiers. Each CDR3 protein is one row after TCRdb ran MiXCR on the PCR reads. This sample has 670,000 or so distinct CDR3 sequences, with approximately 14% found just once. The germline CDR1 and CDR2 sequences are ENHRY and SYGVKD. Trimming at V came to 3 bases and at J to 1 base, leaving 5 bases not matched to a gene. The CDR3 loop spans 15 amino acids. The rearrangement links TRBV10-3 to TRBJ1-1; 7 bases line up with TRBD1. The TCR comes from a girl aged 2-10 years with congenital amegakaryocytic thrombocytopenia, due to receive a stem cell transplant. The source was PBMCs, collected before TCRalphabeta/CD19-depleted stem cell transplant. CDR3 sequence: CAISDPGDRNTEAFF. The CDR3 bases are TGTGCCATCAGTGACCCGGGGGACAGGAACACTGAAGCTTTCTTT.